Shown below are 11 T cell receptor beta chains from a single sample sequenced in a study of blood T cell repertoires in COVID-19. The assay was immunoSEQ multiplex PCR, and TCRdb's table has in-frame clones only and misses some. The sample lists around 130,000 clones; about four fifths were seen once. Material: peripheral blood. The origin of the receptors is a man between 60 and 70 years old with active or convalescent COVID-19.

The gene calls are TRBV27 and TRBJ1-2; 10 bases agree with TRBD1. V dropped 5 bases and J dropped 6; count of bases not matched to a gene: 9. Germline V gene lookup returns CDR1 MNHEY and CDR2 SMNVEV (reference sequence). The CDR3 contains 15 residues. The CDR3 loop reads CASSPRRGQGNGYTF. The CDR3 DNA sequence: TGTGCCAGCAGTCCACGCCGGGGACAGGGGAATGGCTACACCTTC.

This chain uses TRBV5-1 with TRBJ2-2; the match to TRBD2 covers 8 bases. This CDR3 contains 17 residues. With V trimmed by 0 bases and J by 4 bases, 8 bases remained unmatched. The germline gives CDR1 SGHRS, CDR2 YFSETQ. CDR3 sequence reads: CASSLDAAGDGTGELFF. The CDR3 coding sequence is TGCGCCAGCAGCTTGGACGCAGCGGGAGATGGCACCGGGGAGCTGTTTTTT.

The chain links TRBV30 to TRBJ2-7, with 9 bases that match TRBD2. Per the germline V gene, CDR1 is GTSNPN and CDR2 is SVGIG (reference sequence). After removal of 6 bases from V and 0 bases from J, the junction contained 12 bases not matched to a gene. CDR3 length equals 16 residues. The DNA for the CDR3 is TGTGCCTGTGTCCACCGAGGTAGCGGGAGCTCCTACGAGCAGTACTTC. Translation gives CACVHRGSGSSYEQYF.

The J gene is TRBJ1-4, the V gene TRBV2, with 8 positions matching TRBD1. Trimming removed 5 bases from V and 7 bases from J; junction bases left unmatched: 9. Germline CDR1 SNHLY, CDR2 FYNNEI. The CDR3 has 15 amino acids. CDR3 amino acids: CASSYGQGKGEKLFF. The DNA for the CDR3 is TGTGCCAGCAGTTACGGACAGGGAAAGGGTGAAAAACTGTTTTTT. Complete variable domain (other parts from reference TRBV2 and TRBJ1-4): EPEVTQTPSHQVTQMGQEVILRCVPISNHLYFYWYRQILGQKVEFLVSFYNNEISEKSEIFDDQFSVERPDGSNFTLKIRSTKLEDSAMYFCASSYGQGKGEKLFFGSGTQLSVL.

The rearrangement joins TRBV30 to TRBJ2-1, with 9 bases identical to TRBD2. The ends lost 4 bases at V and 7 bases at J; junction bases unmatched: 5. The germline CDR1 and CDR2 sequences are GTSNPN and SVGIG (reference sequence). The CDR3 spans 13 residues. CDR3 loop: CAWKGTSPNEQFF. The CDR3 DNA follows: TGTGCCTGGAAAGGGACTAGCCCTAATGAGCAGTTCTTC.

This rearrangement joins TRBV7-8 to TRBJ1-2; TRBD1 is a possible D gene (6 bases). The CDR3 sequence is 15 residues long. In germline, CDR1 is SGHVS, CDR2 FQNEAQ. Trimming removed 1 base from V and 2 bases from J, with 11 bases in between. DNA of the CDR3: TGTGCCAGCAGCTTAGTTCGGACAGCAAACTATGGCTACACCTTC. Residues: CASSLVRTANYGYTF.

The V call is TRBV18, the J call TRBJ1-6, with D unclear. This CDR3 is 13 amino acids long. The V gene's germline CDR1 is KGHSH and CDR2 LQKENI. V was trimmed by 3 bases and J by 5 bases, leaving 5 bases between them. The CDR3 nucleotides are TGTGCCAGCTCACCGTCCGATAATTCACCCCTCCACTTT. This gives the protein CASSPSDNSPLHF.

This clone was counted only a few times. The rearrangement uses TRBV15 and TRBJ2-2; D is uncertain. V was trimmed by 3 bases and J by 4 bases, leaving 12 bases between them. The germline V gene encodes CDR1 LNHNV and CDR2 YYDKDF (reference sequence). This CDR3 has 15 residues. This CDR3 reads CATSRRAYGTGELFF. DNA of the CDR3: TGTGCCACCAGCAGGAGAGCGTACGGCACCGGGGAGCTGTTTTTT.

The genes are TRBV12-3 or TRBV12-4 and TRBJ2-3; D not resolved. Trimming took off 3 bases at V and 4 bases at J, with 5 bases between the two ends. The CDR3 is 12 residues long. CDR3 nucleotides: TGTGCCAGCAGTTTCCTAGCAGATACGCAGTATTTT. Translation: CASSFLADTQYF.

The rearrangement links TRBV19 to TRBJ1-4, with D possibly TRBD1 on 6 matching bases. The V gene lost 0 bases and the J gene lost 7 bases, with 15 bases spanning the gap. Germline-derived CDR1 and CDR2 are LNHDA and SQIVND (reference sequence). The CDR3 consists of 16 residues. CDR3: CASSIDTRGYGEKLFF. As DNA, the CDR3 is TGTGCCAGTAGTATAGATACCAGGGGCTACGGTGAAAAACTGTTTTTT.

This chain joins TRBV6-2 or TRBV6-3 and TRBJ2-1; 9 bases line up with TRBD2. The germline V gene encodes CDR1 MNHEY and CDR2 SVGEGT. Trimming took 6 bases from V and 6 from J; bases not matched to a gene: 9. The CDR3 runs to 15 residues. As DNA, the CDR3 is TGTGCCAGCAGCCCTCGGGGTAGCGGGAGCAATGAGCAGTTCTTC. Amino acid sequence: CASSPRGSGSNEQFF.